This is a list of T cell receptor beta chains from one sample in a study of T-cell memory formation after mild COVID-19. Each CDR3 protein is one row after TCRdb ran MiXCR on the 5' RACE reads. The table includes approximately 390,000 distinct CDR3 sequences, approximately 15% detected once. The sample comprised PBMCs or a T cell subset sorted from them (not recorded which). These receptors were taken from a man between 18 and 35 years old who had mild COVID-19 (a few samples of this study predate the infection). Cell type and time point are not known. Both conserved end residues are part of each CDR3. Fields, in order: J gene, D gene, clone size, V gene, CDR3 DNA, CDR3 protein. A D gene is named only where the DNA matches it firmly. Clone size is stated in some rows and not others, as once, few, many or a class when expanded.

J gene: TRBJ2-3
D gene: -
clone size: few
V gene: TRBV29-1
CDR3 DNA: TGCAGCGTGGCGAAGTGGGTGGGAAGCACAGATACGCAGTATTTT
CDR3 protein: CSVAKWVGSTDTQYF

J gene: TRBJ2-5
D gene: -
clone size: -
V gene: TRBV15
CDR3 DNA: TGTGCCACCAGCAGAGATACAGGGCAAGAGACCCAGTACTTC
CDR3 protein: CATSRDTGQETQYF

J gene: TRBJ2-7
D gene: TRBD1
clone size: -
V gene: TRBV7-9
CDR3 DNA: TGTGCCAGCAGCCCGAGGGACAGTAGCCCGGGAGAGCAGTACTTC
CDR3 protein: CASSPRDSSPGEQYF

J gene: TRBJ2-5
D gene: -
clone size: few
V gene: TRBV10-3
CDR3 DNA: TGTGCCATCAGTGAAGCGCAAGAGACCCAGTACTTC
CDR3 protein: CAISEAQETQYF

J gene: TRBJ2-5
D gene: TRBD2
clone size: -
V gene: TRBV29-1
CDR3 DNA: TGCAGCGTTGAGTTCCGGGGAGGGGACCAAGAGACCCAGTACTTC
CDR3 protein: CSVEFRGGDQETQYF

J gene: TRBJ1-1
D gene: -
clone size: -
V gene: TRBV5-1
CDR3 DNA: TGCGCCAGCAGCTTGGACAGTCCAGGGGCGAACACTGAAGCTTTCTTT
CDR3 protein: CASSLDSPGANTEAFF

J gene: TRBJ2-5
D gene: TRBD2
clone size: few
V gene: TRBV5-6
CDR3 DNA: TGTGCCAGCAGCTCGCCCGGGAGGCAAGAGACCCAGTACTTC
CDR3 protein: CASSSPGRQETQYF

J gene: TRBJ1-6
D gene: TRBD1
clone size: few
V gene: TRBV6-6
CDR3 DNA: TGTGCCAGCAGTTTCGATTTCGGACAGGGGTCACCCCTCCACTTT
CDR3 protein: CASSFDFGQGSPLHF

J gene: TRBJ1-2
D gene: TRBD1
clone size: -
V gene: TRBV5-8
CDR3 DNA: TGTGCCAGCAGCTCCCGGGACAGGGTATCCTATGGCTACACCTTC
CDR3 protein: CASSSRDRVSYGYTF

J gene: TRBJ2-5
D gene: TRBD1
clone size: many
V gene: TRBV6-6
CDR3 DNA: TGTGCCAGCAGAAGACAGGGGTCCCCCCCTTATGAGACCCAGTACTTC
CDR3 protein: CASRRQGSPPYETQYF

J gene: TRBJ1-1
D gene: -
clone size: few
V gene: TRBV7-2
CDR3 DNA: TGTGCCAGCAGCTTTTCGCCGGGACGGACCACTGAAGCTTTCTTT
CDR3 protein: CASSFSPGRTTEAFF

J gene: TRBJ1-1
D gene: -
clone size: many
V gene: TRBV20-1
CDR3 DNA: TGCAGTGCTAGAGAGGGCTTCACTGAAGCTTTCTTT
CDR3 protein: CSAREGFTEAFF